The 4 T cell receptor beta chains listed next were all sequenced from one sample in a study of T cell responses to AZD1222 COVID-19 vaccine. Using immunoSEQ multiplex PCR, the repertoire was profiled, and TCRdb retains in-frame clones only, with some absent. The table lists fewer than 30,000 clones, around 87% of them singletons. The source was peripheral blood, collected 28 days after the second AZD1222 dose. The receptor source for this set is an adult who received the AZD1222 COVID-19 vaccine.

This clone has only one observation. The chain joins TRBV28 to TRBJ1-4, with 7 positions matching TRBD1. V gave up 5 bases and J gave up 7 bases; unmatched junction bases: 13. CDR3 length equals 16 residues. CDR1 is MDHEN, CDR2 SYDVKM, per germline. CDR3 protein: CASSTTRQGNGEKLFF. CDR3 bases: TGTGCCAGCAGTACGACGAGACAGGGTAACGGTGAAAAACTGTTTTTT.

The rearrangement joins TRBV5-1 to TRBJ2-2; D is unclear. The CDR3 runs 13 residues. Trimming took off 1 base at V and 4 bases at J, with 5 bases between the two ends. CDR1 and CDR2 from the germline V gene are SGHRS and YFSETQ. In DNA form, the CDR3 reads TGCGCCAGCAGCTTGCAAGGCACCGGGGAGCTGTTTTTT. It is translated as CASSLQGTGELFF.

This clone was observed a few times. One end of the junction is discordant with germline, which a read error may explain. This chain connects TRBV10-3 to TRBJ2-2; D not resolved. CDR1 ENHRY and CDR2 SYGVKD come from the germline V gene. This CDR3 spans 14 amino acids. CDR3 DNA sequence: TGTGCCAGCAGTGACGACGCGAACACCGGGGAGCTGTTTTTT. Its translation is CASSDDANTGELFF.

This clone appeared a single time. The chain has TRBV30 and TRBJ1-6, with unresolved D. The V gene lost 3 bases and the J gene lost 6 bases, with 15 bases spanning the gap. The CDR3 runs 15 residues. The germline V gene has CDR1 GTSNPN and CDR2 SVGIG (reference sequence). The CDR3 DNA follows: TGTGCCTGGAGGGTAAAGACGGCGGGTAATTCACCCCTCCACTTT. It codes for CAWRVKTAGNSPLHF.